This T cell receptor beta chain is from a study of cytomegalovirus exposure and HLA in healthy donors. In this sample, this clone turned up a few times. Its antigen is still unknown. Study-wide results and limits: A later analysis found TCR association rates differed by HLA locus, highest for DRB1 and lowest for HLA-C. Most TCR sequences were uncommon, yet certain public TCRs appeared in many donors.

Trimming took 3 bases from V and 4 from J, leaving 15 bases between them. Germline CDR1 SNHLY, CDR2 FYNNEI. CDR3 length equals 15 residues. Vbeta (60) and Jbeta (13) primers were used in the PCR. Libraries were prepared by immunoSEQ multiplex PCR; TCRdb keeps only in-frame clonotypes and omits some of them. The data contain a few hundred thousand clones, approximately 70% of them singletons. The chain uses TRBV2 and TRBJ2-5; possible D gene TRBD2, 6 bases. Sequencing was done on a sample of PBMCs. This TCR was recovered from a female donor in good health and CMV-seronegative. The CDR3 sequence is CASSDRWGVGETQYF. The CDR3 region has the DNA TGTGCCAGCAGTGACCGGTGGGGGGTGGGAGAGACCCAGTACTTC.